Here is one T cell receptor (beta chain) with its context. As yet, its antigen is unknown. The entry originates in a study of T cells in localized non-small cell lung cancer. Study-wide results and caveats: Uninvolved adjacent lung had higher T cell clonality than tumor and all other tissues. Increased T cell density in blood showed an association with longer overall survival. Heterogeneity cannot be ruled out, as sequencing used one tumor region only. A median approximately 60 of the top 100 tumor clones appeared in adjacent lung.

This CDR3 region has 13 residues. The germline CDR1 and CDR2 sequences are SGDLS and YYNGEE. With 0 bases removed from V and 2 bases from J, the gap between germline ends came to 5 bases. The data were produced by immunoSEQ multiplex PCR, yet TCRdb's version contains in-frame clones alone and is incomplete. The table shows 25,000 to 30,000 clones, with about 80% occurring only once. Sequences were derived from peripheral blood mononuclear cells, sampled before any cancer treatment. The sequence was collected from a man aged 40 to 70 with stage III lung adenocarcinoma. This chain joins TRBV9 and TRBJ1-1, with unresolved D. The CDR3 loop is CASSVAVNTEAFF. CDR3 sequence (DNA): TGTGCCAGCAGCGTAGCTGTTAACACTGAAGCTTTCTTT.